This entry is about one TCR beta chain. Its specificity is unknown. Primers included in the PCR were 60 Vbeta and 13 Jbeta primers. TCRdb's table, derived via immunoSEQ multiplex PCR, lists solely in-frame clones and lacks some. The table includes around 170,000 clones, more than 75% detected once. The data were obtained in a study of cytomegalovirus exposure and HLA in healthy donors. Study-level results: A missense DCLRE1C variant was associated with V- and J-gene trimming of TCR beta chains in a later analysis, and an independent cohort replicated the association. It was approximately 150 TCR beta chains that were listed as cytomegalovirus-associated.

Germline V gene sequence: CDR1 LGHNA, CDR2 YSLEER. CDR3 size: 14 residues. V shed 4 bases and J shed 7 bases, with 14 bases lying between them. Unrecorded immune exposures were likely, despite nominal health at sampling. The TCR comes from a male donor in good health and CMV-seronegative. The J gene is TRBJ1-5, the V gene TRBV4-3, with D hard to call. Sequencing used PBMCs. For the CDR3, the DNA is TGCGCCAGCAGCCGAGAAGGCGGTCGCCAGCCCCAGCATTTT. It yields the protein CASSREGGRQPQHF.